This T cell receptor (beta chain) emerged from a study of a mutant IDH1 vaccine in newly diagnosed glioma. Study in general: There were approximately 60% males and roughly 40% females among treated patients, whose mean age was approximately 40 years. Former treatment meant radiotherapy, temozolomide, or both; the majority had gotten both.

This clone was found a few times. Its antigen is not identified. As for time point: baseline, week 1 (first vaccination visit). Treatment defined: pre-vaccination baseline after standard-of-care therapy. Donors' newly diagnosed IDH1-mutant WHO grade 3 or 4 astrocytomas lacked nuclear ATRX. Here immunoSEQ multiplex PCR was the method, and the copy in TCRdb shows in-frame clones only, minus some. The sample consists of under 35,000 clones, roughly four fifths of them appearing once. V lost 3 bases, J lost 1 base, and 9 bases lay in between. CDR1 is LNHDA, CDR2 SQIVND, per germline (reference sequence). CDR3 length: 14 amino acids. Study results and caveats: Pseudoprogression looked unconnected to shifts in top peripheral T cell clonotypes.

This rearrangement joins TRBV19 to TRBJ1-1, with D possibly matching TRBD1 (5 bases). The material sequenced was PBMCs, taken from a glioma patient treated with radiotherapy, temozolomide or both. The TCR comes from a man aged 25-40 years with glioma. Written as DNA, the CDR3 is TGTGCCAGTAGTATCTTAGGGGCGAACACTGAAGCTTTCTTT. Residues: CASSILGANTEAFF.